The present T cell receptor (beta chain) was sequenced within a study of response to subunit inactivated influenza vaccine. The table lists this clonotype with a few counts. One entry per CDR3 protein, called by TCRdb with MiXCR from the RT-PCR reads. The data hold about 780,000 distinct CDR3 sequences, with around 18% observed a single time. The length of the CDR3 is 14 residues. The germline CDR1 and CDR2 sequences are MNHEY and SMNVEV (reference sequence). The J segment lost 7 bases and the V segment lost 5 bases, leaving 11 bases of the junction unmatched. The material sequenced was PBMCs from blood, taken 5 days after vaccination. The source is a man between 45 and 60 years old who received an inactivated influenza vaccine. The chain links TRBV27 to TRBJ2-7, with 7 bases matching TRBD1. CDR3 protein: CASSHRQGPFEQYF. In nucleotides, the CDR3 is TGTGCCAGCAGTCACCGACAGGGCCCCTTTGAGCAGTACTTC.